The rows below give T cell receptor beta chains drawn from one sample of a study of T cell repertoires in cytomegalovirus infection. TCRdb re-derived calls from the reads in MiXCR, one entry per CDR3 protein. This table holds roughly 180,000 distinct CDR3 sequences, about a fifth found once. No antigen has been assigned to these receptors. The material sequenced was CD8+ T cells from cultured PBMCs, taken from culture after CMV antigen stimulation. These receptors were collected from a human donor in good health (CMV status not recorded). Some clones in this sample may be carry-over from other donors' samples. The CDR3 runs from the conserved cysteine through the conserved F or W. Fields, in order: V gene, J gene, D gene, clone size, CDR3 protein, CDR3 DNA. D genes are given only for firm matches. Size is omitted from some rows. Given values are once, few, many or a class for expanded clones.

TRBV25-1	TRBJ2-3	TRBD1	few	CASSLTGVSTDTQYF	TGTGCCAGCAGCTTGACAGGGGTTAGCACAGATACGCAGTATTTT
TRBV6-2/TRBV6-3	TRBJ2-7	.	.	CASSPPGRSSYEQYF	TGTGCCAGCAGTCCCCCGGGACGGTCCTCCTACGAGCAGTACTTC
TRBV7-2	TRBJ1-4	.	few	CATRVPPSEKLFF	TGTGCCACCCGGGTCCCCCCAAGTGAAAAACTGTTTTTT
TRBV25-1	TRBJ2-1	.	.	CASRSLSYNEQFF	TGTGCCAGCAGATCCCTATCGTACAATGAGCAGTTCTTC
TRBV6-2/TRBV6-3	TRBJ2-7	.	once	CASSYKVYEQYF	TGTGCCAGCAGTTACAAGGTCTACGAGCAGTACTTC
TRBV27	TRBJ1-1	.	few	CASSQTWVTEAFF	TGTGCCAGCTCCCAAACTTGGGTCACTGAAGCTTTCTTT
TRBV7-8	TRBJ2-3	TRBD2	few	CASSLELAGGADTQYF	TGTGCCAGCAGCTTAGAGCTGGCGGGGGGGGCAGATACGCAGTATTTT
TRBV7-6	TRBJ2-7	TRBD1	.	CASSLEQGAMYEQYF	TGTGCCAGCAGCTTAGAGCAGGGGGCCATGTACGAGCAGTACTTC
TRBV7-8	TRBJ2-7	TRBD1	.	CASSVGQVYEQYF	TGTGCCAGCAGCGTCGGACAGGTTTACGAGCAGTACTTC
TRBV7-6	TRBJ2-7	.	.	CASSTTVSYEQYF	TGTGCCAGCAGCACGACTGTGTCCTACGAGCAGTACTTC
TRBV7-6	TRBJ2-7	TRBD1	few	CASGPTGGQTREEQYF	TGTGCCAGCGGCCCTACTGGGGGACAGACACGAGAAGAGCAGTACTTC
TRBV7-8	TRBJ1-1	TRBD1	few	CASSILSTGGSEAFF	TGTGCCAGCAGCATCCTTTCGACAGGGGGCTCTGAAGCTTTCTTT
TRBV28	TRBJ2-7	.	.	CASSYLGDTVSYEQYF	TGTGCCAGCAGTTACCTCGGAGACACTGTTTCCTACGAGCAGTACTTC
TRBV4-3	TRBJ2-7	.	few	CASSQVPNGVYEQYF	TGCGCCAGCAGCCAAGTCCCCAACGGGGTCTACGAGCAGTACTTC
TRBV29-1	TRBJ1-2	TRBD1	few	CSVETGLNYGYTF	TGCAGCGTTGAGACAGGGCTTAACTATGGCTACACCTTC
TRBV12-3/TRBV12-4	TRBJ1-2	TRBD1	.	CASSFPGTGIYGYTF	TGTGCCAGCAGTTTTCCGGGGACAGGGATCTATGGCTACACCTTC
TRBV7-2	TRBJ2-7	TRBD2	few	CASSPGGGSEQYF	TGTGCCAGCAGCCCTGGGGGAGGGAGCGAGCAGTACTTC
TRBV12-3/TRBV12-4	TRBJ1-5	.	.	CASNRGGGMAQHF	TGTGCCAGCAACAGAGGGGGGGGAATGGCCCAGCATTTT
TRBV14	TRBJ2-7	.	once	CASSQWGATYEQYF	TGTGCCAGCAGCCAGTGGGGGGCCACCTACGAGCAGTACTTC
TRBV11-2	TRBJ2-1	.	.	CASTTNSPLKYNEQFF	TGTGCCAGCACCACCAACTCCCCCCTGAAATACAATGAGCAGTTCTTC
TRBV4-1	TRBJ1-3	TRBD1	.	CASSPVWGDSGNTIYF	TGCGCCAGCAGCCCGGTTTGGGGGGACAGTGGAAACACCATATATTTT
TRBV6-2/TRBV6-3	TRBJ2-1	.	.	CASSPRWGDEQFF	TGTGCCAGCAGTCCTCGATGGGGGGATGAGCAGTTCTTC
TRBV10-3	TRBJ2-3	TRBD2	few	CAISEIWTSGGLTDTQYF	TGTGCCATCAGCGAAATTTGGACTAGCGGGGGCCTCACAGATACGCAGTACTTT
TRBV7-9	TRBJ1-4	TRBD1	.	CASSFGQGGEKLFF	TGTGCCAGCAGCTTTGGACAGGGTGGCGAAAAACTGTTTTTT
TRBV7-8	TRBJ1-1	.	.	CASSLGRATEAFF	TGTGCCAGCAGCTTAGGAAGGGCCACTGAAGCTTTCTTT
TRBV20-1	TRBJ2-7	TRBD2	.	CSARALLAGGGSYEQYF	TGCAGTGCTAGAGCCTTACTAGCGGGGGGTGGCTCCTACGAGCAGTACTTC
TRBV7-8	TRBJ1-1	TRBD1	.	CASSLGQGALNTEAFF	TGTGCCAGCAGCTTAGGACAGGGGGCCCTGAACACTGAAGCTTTCTTT
TRBV7-9	TRBJ1-4	.	few	CASSASRGSKEKLFF	TGTGCCAGCAGCGCCTCCAGGGGATCGAAAGAAAAACTGTTTTTT
TRBV4-3	TRBJ1-2	.	.	CASSQVFGGSVYGYTF	TGCGCCAGCAGCCAAGTATTCGGGGGTTCAGTCTATGGCTACACCTTC
TRBV12-3/TRBV12-4	TRBJ2-1	.	few	CASSPLPNEQFF	TGTGCCAGCAGTCCACTCCCCAATGAGCAGTTCTTC
TRBV27	TRBJ2-3	.	.	CASSYARTDTQYF	TGTGCCAGCAGTTATGCCCGCACAGATACGCAGTATTTT
TRBV7-6	TRBJ2-7	.	few	CASSFAINSYEQYF	TGTGCCAGCAGCTTTGCTATTAACTCCTACGAGCAGTACTTC
TRBV6-5	TRBJ2-7	.	many	CASSSLGQPLAYEQYF	TGTGCCAGCAGTTCTCTCGGACAGCCGTTGGCTTACGAGCAGTACTTC
TRBV27	TRBJ1-1	.	.	CASSYIPAKPNTEAFF	TGTGCCAGCAGCTATATCCCAGCAAAACCGAACACTGAAGCTTTCTTT
TRBV20-1	TRBJ1-5	TRBD1	.	CSASPSGGWQPQHF	TGCAGTGCTAGTCCTTCAGGGGGCTGGCAGCCCCAGCATTTT
TRBV4-3	TRBJ1-5	.	few	CASSQDKDPDFARSNQPQHF	TGCGCCAGCAGCCAAGATAAGGACCCGGACTTCGCGCGAAGCAATCAGCCCCAGCATTTT
TRBV11-2	TRBJ2-3	TRBD2	.	CASSLGAGPGTDTQYF	TGTGCCAGCAGCTTAGGAGCGGGGCCGGGGACAGATACGCAGTATTTT
TRBV7-6	TRBJ2-2	.	few	CASSLKSGGPNTGELFF	TGTGCCAGCAGCTTAAAATCGGGGGGCCCGAACACCGGGGAGCTGTTTTTT
TRBV7-8	TRBJ1-1	TRBD1	medium-sized	CASSLAETGLNTEAFF	TGTGCCAGCAGCTTAGCGGAGACAGGGCTGAACACTGAAGCTTTCTTT
TRBV10-3	TRBJ2-7	.	once	CAIRTGGEVYEQYF	TGTGCCATCAGGACGGGCGGGGAAGTCTACGAGCAGTACTTC
TRBV7-2	TRBJ2-3	.	.	CASSSDYTDTQYF	TGTGCCAGCAGCTCGGACTACACAGATACGCAGTATTTT
TRBV5-4	TRBJ2-3	.	.	CASSLARPTQTPFEDTQYF	TGTGCCAGCAGCTTGGCCAGACCAACCCAGACTCCATTCGAAGATACGCAGTATTTT
TRBV6-6	TRBJ2-1	.	.	CASRDRQGIDSYNEQFF	TGTGCCAGCAGAGACCGTCAGGGGATCGACTCCTACAATGAGCAGTTCTTC
TRBV4-1	TRBJ1-5	TRBD1	.	CASSQAERDRVMRDQPQHF	TGCGCCAGCAGCCAAGCTGAACGGGACAGGGTAATGCGGGATCAGCCCCAGCATTTT
TRBV7-8	TRBJ1-4	.	.	CASSFSPDRGNDEKLFF	TGTGCCAGCAGCTTTTCCCCGGACAGAGGGAATGATGAAAAACTGTTTTTT
TRBV7-9	TRBJ1-1	.	.	CASSPGKVTEAFF	TGTGCCAGCAGCCCAGGGAAGGTCACTGAAGCTTTCTTT
TRBV11-2	TRBJ1-6	.	.	CASSLEALTAPLHF	TGTGCCAGCAGCTTAGAGGCCCTCACGGCACCCCTCCACTTT
TRBV6-1	TRBJ2-1	TRBD2	.	CASSGSGVSSYNEQFF	TGTGCCAGCAGTGGTAGCGGGGTTAGCTCCTACAATGAGCAGTTCTTC
TRBV9	TRBJ1-2	.	.	CASSVDPSRRDTF	TGTGCCAGCAGCGTAGACCCCTCGCGGCGAGACACCTTC
TRBV7-8	TRBJ1-1	.	few	CASSLEGRTGRNTEAFF	TGTGCCAGCAGCTTAGAGGGCAGGACGGGAAGGAACACTGAAGCTTTCTTT
TRBV5-4	TRBJ2-7	.	many	CASSWVEDPGSGQYF	TGTGCCAGCAGCTGGGTGGAGGACCCCGGATCAGGGCAGTACTTC